Each of the 19 T cell receptor beta chains below was sequenced from the same sample in a study of control samples from healthy donors and cancer patients. Here immunoSEQ multiplex PCR was the method, and the copy in TCRdb shows in-frame clones only, minus some. Seen here are 260,000 or so clones, roughly 80% observed once, and the top ten hold 13%. Sequences were obtained from PBMCs. All receptors come from a woman aged 55-69 years with lung cancer.

The chain joins TRBV5-5 to TRBJ2-7; 7 bases fit TRBD1. CDR1 and CDR2 from the germline V gene are SGHKS and YYEKEE (reference sequence). After removal of 3 bases from V and 6 bases from J, the junction contained 9 bases not matched to a gene. The CDR3 length is 14 residues. CDR3 DNA sequence: TGTGCCAGCAGCTCCCGGGACAGAGCCACCGAGCAGTACTTC. It translates to CASSSRDRATEQYF.

The table lists this clone with a few counts. The chain carries TRBV7-6 and TRBJ2-2; 8 bases are a match to TRBD2. Trimming removed 4 bases from V and 6 bases from J; junction bases left unmatched: 10. Germline lookup yields CDR1 SGHVS and CDR2 FNYEAQ. This CDR3 comprises 16 residues. The CDR3 DNA is TGTGCCAGCAGCTACAGCTGGCGGGAGGTGGCCGGGGAGCTGTTTTTT. Residues: CASSYSWREVAGELFF.

The chain employs TRBV9 and TRBJ1-3; the match to TRBD1 covers 7 bases. V trimming: 0 bases; J trimming: 5 bases; junction bases outside the gene matches: 2. CDR1 SGDLS and CDR2 YYNGEE come from the germline V gene. This CDR3 has 14 residues. CDR3 sequence: CASSVEGQRNTIYF. CDR3 nucleotides: TGTGCCAGCAGCGTAGAGGGACAGAGAAACACCATATATTTT.

The rearrangement joins TRBV6-6 to TRBJ1-2; unclear D gene. Germline loops: CDR1 MNHNY, CDR2 SVGAGI (reference sequence). The CDR3 has 12 amino acids. V was cut by 6 bases and J by 4 bases, with 9 bases left in between. CDR3 nucleotide sequence: TGTGCCAGCAGCTCCGAGGGCTATGGCTACACCTTC. Its translation: CASSSEGYGYTF.

The V gene is TRBV27, the J gene TRBJ1-1, with D possibly TRBD1 on 5 matching bases. The ends were cut back, 9 bases at V and 4 bases at J, with 15 bases in the middle. CDR3 length: 13 residues. Germline CDR1 MNHEY, CDR2 SMNVEV (reference sequence). The CDR3 here is CASTSRVGTEAFF. The CDR3 DNA is TGTGCCAGTACCAGCAGGGTAGGCACTGAAGCTTTCTTT.

V is TRBV28 and J is TRBJ2-1, with 7 positions matching TRBD1. Unmatched junction bases numbered 2, after V lost 3 bases and J lost 0 bases. The germline gives CDR1 MDHEN, CDR2 SYDVKM. This CDR3 is 15 amino acids long. CDR3 loop: CASSLAGGSYNEQFF. CDR3 bases: TGTGCCAGCAGTTTGGCAGGGGGCTCCTACAATGAGCAGTTCTTC.

The chain links TRBV7-9 to TRBJ2-3, with a weak D call TRBD2 (5 bases). V lost 2 bases and J 3 bases, leaving 6 bases between the germline ends. The CDR3 contains 13 residues. Germline V gene sequence: CDR1 SEHNR, CDR2 FQNEAQ (reference sequence). Here the CDR3 reads CASSLSGTDTQYF. CDR3 DNA sequence: TGTGCCAGCAGCTTATCGGGAACAGATACGCAGTATTTT.

The chain has TRBV7-2 and TRBJ2-1, with TRBD2 as a possible D gene (5 bases). The CDR3 is 15 residues long. The germline V gene encodes CDR1 SGHTA and CDR2 FQGNSA. V shed 0 bases and J shed 0 bases, with 6 bases lying between them. CDR3 nucleotides: TGTGCCAGCAGCTTAGCGGGGAGCTCCTACAATGAGCAGTTCTTC. Protein: CASSLAGSSYNEQFF.

The V call is TRBV5-6, the J call TRBJ2-5; 9 positions match TRBD2. J gave up 3 bases and V 4 bases, and 4 bases lay outside the gene matches. Germline V gene data show CDR1 as SGHDT and CDR2 as YYEEEE. The CDR3 totals 14 residues. The CDR3 region has the DNA TGTGCCAGCAGCCGACTAGCGGCTGAAGAGACCCAGTACTTC. Its protein is CASSRLAAEETQYF.

This sequence joins TRBV7-9 and TRBJ2-7, with D uncertain. Germline V gene sequence: CDR1 SEHNR, CDR2 FQNEAQ (reference sequence). CDR3 length: 14 residues. The V and J ends lost 0 bases and 3 bases respectively, with 9 bases between them. The CDR3 nucleotides read TGTGCCAGCAGCTTAGCTGTCAGAGTCTACGAGCAGTACTTC. Translating gives CASSLAVRVYEQYF.

The chain couples TRBV6-1 to TRBJ1-2, with D perhaps TRBD1 (6 bases). The CDR3 is 14 amino acids. Trimming pared 2 bases from V and 6 bases from J, leaving 13 bases between. Germline loops: CDR1 MNHNS, CDR2 SASEGT. CDR3 coding DNA: TGTGCCAGCAGTGAAAGGGGGGAGGGTAATGGCTACACCTTC. This translates into CASSERGEGNGYTF.

The rearrangement links TRBV15 to TRBJ2-1, with D unresolved. Germline CDR1 LNHNV, CDR2 YYDKDF (reference sequence). This CDR3 region has 14 residues. V lost 3 bases and J 3 bases, leaving 9 bases between the germline ends. The CDR3 DNA is TGTGCCACCAGCAGCAGTCCGGACTACAATGAGCAGTTCTTC. Translating gives CATSSSPDYNEQFF.

The chain carries TRBV11-2 and TRBJ1-4; TRBD1 is a possible D gene (6 bases). Trimming removed 0 bases from V and 10 bases from J, with 15 bases in between. The CDR3 has 15 amino acids. The germline gives CDR1 SGHAT, CDR2 FQNNGV. The DNA for the CDR3 is TGTGCCAGCAGCTTAGATCGGGCGAGGGGGGGAAAACTGTTTTTT. This gives the protein CASSLDRARGGKLFF.

The chain links TRBV27 to TRBJ2-2, with unresolved D. This CDR3 region has 14 residues. Germline CDR1 and CDR2: MNHEY and SMNVEV (reference sequence). The germline V and J ends were trimmed by 5 bases and 9 bases, with 16 bases remaining between them. In nucleotides, the CDR3 is TGTGCCAGCAGTCTTTCGCCGGCCTTTAGGGAGCTGTTTTTT. This gives the protein CASSLSPAFRELFF.

The chain employs TRBV2 and TRBJ2-1, with a weak D call TRBD1 (6 bases). V gave up 2 bases and J gave up 3 bases, with 8 bases separating them. Germline values: CDR1 SNHLY, CDR2 FYNNEI. CDR3 length equals 14 residues. The CDR3 protein is CASSEQGSYNEQFF. In nucleotides, the CDR3 is TGTGCCAGCAGTGAACAGGGGAGCTACAATGAGCAGTTCTTC. Supplemented by reference TRBV2 and TRBJ2-1, the full variable domain reads EPEVTQTPSHQVTQMGQEVILRCVPISNHLYFYWYRQILGQKVEFLVSFYNNEISEKSEIFDDQFSVERPDGSNFTLKIRSTKLEDSAMYFCASSEQGSYNEQFFGPGTRLTVL.

V is TRBV5-1 and J is TRBJ2-2, with D perhaps matching TRBD1 or TRBD2 (5 bases each). The CDR3 totals 16 residues. Germline V gene data show CDR1 as SGHRS and CDR2 as YFSETQ. Between the trimmed V and J ends, which lost 4 bases and 0 bases, there was a span of 13 bases. CDR3 amino acids: CASSLYGTANTGELFF. The CDR3 bases are TGCGCCAGCAGCCTGTATGGGACGGCGAACACCGGGGAGCTGTTTTTT.

The chain carries TRBV19 and TRBJ2-7; D call uncertain. Germline V lookup: CDR1 LNHDA, CDR2 SQIVND (reference sequence). This CDR3 has 8 amino acids. In DNA, the CDR3 is TGTGAGAGGTACGAGCAGTACTTC. Its protein is CERYEQYF.

Notes on this clone: Other DNA sequences within the sample encode an identical CDR3. The chain carries TRBV7-9 and TRBJ2-7, with D possibly TRBD2 on 5 matching bases. Trimming took 5 bases from V and 3 from J, leaving 11 bases between them. The germline gives CDR1 SEHNR, CDR2 FQNEAQ (reference sequence). CDR3 length: 13 residues. CDR3 nucleotide sequence: TGTGCCAGCAGCCGGGATACCCGCTACGAGCAGTACTTC. Translating gives CASSRDTRYEQYF. Together with reference TRBV7-9 and TRBJ2-7, the CDR3 gives the full variable domain: DTGVSQNPRHKITKRGQNVTFRCDPISEHNRLYWYRQTLGQGPEFLTYFQNEAQLEKSRLLSDRFSAERPKGSFSTLEIQRTEQGDSAMYLCASSRDTRYEQYFGPGTRLTVT.

This clone turned up a few times. The chain has TRBV11-2 and TRBJ1-1; no firm D call. Germline CDR1 SGHAT, CDR2 FQNNGV. With 5 bases removed from V and 3 bases from J, the gap between germline ends came to 13 bases. CDR3 length equals 14 residues. CDR3 in amino acids: CASSTVLGDTEAFF. The DNA for the CDR3 is TGTGCCAGCAGCACCGTCCTCGGGGACACTGAAGCTTTCTTT.